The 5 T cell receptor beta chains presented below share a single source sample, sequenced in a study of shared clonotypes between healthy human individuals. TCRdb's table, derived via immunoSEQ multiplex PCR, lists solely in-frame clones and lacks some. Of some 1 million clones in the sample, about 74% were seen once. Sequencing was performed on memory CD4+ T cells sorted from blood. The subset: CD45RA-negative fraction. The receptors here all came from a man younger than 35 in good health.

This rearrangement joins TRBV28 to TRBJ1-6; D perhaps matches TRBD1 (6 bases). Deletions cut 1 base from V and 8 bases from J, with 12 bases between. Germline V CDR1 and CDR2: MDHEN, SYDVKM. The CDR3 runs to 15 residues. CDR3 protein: CASSLYRVKDSPLHF. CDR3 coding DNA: TGTGCCAGCAGTTTATACAGGGTGAAGGATTCACCCCTCCACTTT.

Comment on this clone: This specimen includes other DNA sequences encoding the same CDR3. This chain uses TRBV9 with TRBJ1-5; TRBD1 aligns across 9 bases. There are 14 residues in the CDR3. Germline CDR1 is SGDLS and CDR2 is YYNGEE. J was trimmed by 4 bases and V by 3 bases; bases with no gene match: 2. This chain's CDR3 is CASSATGGNQPQHF. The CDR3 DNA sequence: TGTGCCAGCAGCGCGACAGGGGGAAATCAGCCCCAGCATTTT.

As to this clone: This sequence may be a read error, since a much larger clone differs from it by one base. Here the CDR3 DNA reads TGCGCCAGCAGCTTGGATTCGGGAACCGGGGAGCTGTTTTTT. It yields the protein CASSLDSGTGELFF. The V and J genes are TRBV5-1 and TRBJ2-2; a weak D match, TRBD2 (5 bases). This CDR3 has 14 residues. The germline V and J ends were trimmed by 0 bases and 5 bases, with 8 bases remaining between them. Germline V CDR1 and CDR2: SGHRS, YFSETQ.

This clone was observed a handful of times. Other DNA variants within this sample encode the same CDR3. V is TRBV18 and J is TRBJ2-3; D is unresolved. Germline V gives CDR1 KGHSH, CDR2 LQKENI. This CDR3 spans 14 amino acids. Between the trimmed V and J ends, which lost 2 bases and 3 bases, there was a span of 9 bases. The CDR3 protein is CASSPNSPTDTQYF. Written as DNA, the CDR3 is TGTGCCAGCTCACCAAACAGCCCGACAGATACGCAGTATTTT.

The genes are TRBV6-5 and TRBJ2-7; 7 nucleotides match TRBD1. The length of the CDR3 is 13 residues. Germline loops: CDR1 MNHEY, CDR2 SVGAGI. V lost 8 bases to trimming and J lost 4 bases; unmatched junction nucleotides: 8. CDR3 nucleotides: TGTGCCAGCCGGGCAGCAGGGGGTTACGAGCAGTACTTC. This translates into CASRAAGGYEQYF.